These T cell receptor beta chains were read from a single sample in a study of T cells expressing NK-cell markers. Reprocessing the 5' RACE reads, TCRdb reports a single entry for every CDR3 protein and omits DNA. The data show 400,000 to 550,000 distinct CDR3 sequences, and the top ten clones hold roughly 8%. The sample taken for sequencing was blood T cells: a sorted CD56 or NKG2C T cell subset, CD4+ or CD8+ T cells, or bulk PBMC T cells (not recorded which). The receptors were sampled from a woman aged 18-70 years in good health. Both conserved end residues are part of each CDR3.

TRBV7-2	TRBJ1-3	CASSLGSGFGNTIYF
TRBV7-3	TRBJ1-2	CASSEPNWGYGYTF
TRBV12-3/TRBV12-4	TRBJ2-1	CASSSKGNEQFF
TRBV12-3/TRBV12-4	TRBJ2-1	CASSLLRGGRNEQFF
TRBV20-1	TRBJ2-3	CSARSLADTQYF
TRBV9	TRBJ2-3	CASSVETGGDTQYF
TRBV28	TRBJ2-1	CASSPNPDRKIHNEQFF
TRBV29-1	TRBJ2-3	CSVDRSWERYTQYF
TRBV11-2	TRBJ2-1	CASSLEIPGTSGGRLTEQFF
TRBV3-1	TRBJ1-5	CASSQGINNQPQHF
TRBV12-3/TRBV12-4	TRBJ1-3	CASSFQGRITGNTIYF
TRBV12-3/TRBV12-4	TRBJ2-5	CASNGREVQEIGTQYF
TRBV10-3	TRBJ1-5	CAISESTGNQPQHF
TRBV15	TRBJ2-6	CATSREPASGANVLTF
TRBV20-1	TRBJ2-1	CSARDLTGTRGRGEQFF
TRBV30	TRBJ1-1	CAWSRDPEAFF
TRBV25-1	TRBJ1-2	CATKREGQGYTF
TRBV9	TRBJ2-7	CASSVTGQGGEQYF
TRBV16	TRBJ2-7	CASSQFSRGEQYF
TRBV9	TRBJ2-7	CASSARSSYEQYF
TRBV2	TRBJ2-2	CASSEGVAGYTGELFF
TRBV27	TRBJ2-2	CASRLMGQGRDGELFF
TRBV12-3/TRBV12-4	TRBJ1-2	CASSSTGYYGYTF
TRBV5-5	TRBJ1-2	CASRKSGTVQTRGYTF
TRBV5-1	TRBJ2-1	CASSLLDSRRDEQFF
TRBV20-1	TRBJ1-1	CSARDRGTLTEAFF
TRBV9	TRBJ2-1	CASSEGGGLYNEQFF
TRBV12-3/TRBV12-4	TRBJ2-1	CASSFSGAYNEQFF
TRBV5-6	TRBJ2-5	CASLPQGKYGTQYF
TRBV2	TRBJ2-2	CASSEPKPTSPGELFF
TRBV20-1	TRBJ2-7	CSARDPHRGGPSAEQYF
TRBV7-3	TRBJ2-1	CASSLDQKYNEQFF
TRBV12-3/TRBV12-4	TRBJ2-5	CASSPTGVGETQYF
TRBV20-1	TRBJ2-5	CSARLSGAGETQYF
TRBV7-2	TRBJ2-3	CASSFTPTGDTQYF